The source of this T cell receptor beta chain is a study of blood T cell repertoires in COVID-19. For the study at large: Acute and convalescent COVID-19 samples came from the United States, Italy and Spain.

Using immunoSEQ multiplex PCR, the repertoire was profiled, and TCRdb retains in-frame clones only, with some absent. The data show fewer than 300,000 clones, approximately 87% seen once. CDR1 is SGHNT and CDR2 is YYREEE in the germline V gene (reference sequence). The V and J ends lost 0 bases and 2 bases, in that order; junction bases with no gene match: 5. This CDR3 spans 16 amino acids. This sequence originates from a woman aged 45-65 years with acute or convalescent COVID-19. The sequenced material came from peripheral blood. The chain combines TRBV5-4 with TRBJ2-7; 10 nucleotides agree with TRBD1. The CDR3 nucleotides read TGTGCCAGCAGCTTGGTTGGGGACAGGGGAGCCTACGAGCAGTACTTC. Translation: CASSLVGDRGAYEQYF.